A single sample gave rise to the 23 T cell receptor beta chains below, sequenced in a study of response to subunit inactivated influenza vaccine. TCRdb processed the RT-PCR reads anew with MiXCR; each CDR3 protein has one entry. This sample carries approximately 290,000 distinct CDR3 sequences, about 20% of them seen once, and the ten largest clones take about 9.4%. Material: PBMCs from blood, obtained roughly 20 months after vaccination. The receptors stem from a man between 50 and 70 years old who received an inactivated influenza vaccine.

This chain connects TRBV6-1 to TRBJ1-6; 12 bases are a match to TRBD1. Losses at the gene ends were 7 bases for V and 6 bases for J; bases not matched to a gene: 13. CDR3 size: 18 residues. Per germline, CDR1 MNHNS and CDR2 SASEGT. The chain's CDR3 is CASNNRGTGGAGNSPLHF. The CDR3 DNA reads TGTGCCAGCAACAACCGGGGGACAGGGGGCGCAGGTAATTCACCCCTCCACTTT.

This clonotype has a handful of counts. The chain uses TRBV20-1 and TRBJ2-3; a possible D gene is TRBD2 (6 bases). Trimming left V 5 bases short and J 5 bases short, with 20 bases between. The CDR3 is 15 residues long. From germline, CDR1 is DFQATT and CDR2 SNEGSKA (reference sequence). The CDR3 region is CSAFSPGRREDTQYF. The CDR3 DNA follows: TGCAGTGCTTTTTCCCCAGGGAGGAGGGAAGATACGCAGTATTTT.

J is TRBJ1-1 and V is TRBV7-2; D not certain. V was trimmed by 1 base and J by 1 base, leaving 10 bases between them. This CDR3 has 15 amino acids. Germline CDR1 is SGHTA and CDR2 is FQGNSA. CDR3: CASSLVSHGNTEAFF. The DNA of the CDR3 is TGTGCCAGCAGCTTAGTATCCCACGGGAACACTGAAGCTTTCTTT.

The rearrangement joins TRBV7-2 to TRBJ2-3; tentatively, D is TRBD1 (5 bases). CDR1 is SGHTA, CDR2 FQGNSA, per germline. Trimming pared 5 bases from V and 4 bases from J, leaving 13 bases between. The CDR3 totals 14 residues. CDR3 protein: CASSVWEQADTQYF. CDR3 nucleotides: TGTGCCAGCAGCGTTTGGGAACAGGCAGATACGCAGTATTTT.

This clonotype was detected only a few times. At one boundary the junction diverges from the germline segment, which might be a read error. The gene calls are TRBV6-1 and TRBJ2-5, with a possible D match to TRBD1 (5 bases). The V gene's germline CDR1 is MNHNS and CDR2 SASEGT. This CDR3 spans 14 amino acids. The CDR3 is CASSQAQGMKTQYF. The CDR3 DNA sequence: TGTGCCAGCAGTCAAGCTCAGGGTATGAAGACCCAGTACTTC.

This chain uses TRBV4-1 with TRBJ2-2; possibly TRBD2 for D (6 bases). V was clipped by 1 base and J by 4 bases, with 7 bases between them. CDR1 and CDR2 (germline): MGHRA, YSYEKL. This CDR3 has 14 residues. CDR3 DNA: TGCGCCAGCAGCCAAGTGGGGGGCACCGGGGAGCTGTTTTTT. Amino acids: CASSQVGGTGELFF.

The CDR3 nucleotides are TGTGCCAGCAGTTACTCGATTCTAAACCCCAATGAGCAGTTCTTC. This encodes CASSYSILNPNEQFF. This chain links TRBV6-2 or TRBV6-3 with TRBJ2-1; D unresolved. Between the trimmed V and J ends, which lost 0 bases and 6 bases, there was a span of 12 bases. CDR3 length: 15 amino acids. Per the germline V gene, CDR1 is MNHEY and CDR2 is SVGEGT.

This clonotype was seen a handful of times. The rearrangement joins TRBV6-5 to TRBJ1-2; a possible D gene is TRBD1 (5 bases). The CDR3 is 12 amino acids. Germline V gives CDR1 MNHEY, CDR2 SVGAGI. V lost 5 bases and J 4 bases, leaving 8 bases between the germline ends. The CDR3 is CASSPDTYGYTF. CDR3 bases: TGTGCCAGCAGTCCGGACACCTATGGCTACACCTTC.

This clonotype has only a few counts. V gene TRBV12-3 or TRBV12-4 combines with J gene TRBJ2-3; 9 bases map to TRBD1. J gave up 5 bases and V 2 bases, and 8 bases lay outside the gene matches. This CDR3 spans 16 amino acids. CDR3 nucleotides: TGTGCCAGCAGTTTATATGGGGACAGGGAAGGAGATACGCAGTATTTT. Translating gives CASSLYGDREGDTQYF.

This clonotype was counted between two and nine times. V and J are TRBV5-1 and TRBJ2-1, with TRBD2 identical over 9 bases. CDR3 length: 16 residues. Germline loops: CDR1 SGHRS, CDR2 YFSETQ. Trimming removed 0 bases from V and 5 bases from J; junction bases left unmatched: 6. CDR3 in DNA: TGCGCCAGCAGCTTGGAGATTAGCGGGAGTAACAATGAGCAGTTCTTC. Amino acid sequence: CASSLEISGSNNEQFF.

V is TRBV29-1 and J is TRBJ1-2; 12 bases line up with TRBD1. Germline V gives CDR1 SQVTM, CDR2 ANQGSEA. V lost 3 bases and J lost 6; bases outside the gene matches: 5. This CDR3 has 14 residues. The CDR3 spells CSVDRGTGGNGYTF. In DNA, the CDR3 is TGCAGCGTTGATAGGGGGACAGGGGGCAATGGCTACACCTTC. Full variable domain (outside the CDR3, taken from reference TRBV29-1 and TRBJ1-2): SAVISQKPSRDICQRGTSLTIQCQVDSQVTMMFWYRQQPGQSLTLIATANQGSEATYESGFVIDKFPISRPNLTFSTLTVSNMSPEDSSIYLCSVDRGTGGNGYTFGSGTRLTVV.

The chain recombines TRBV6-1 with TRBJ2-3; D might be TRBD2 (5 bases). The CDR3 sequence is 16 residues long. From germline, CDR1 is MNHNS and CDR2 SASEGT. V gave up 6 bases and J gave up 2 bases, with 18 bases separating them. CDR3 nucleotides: TGTGCCAGCAGACTCACGAGGGCCGGCTTCACAGATACGCAGTATTTT. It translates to CASRLTRAGFTDTQYF.

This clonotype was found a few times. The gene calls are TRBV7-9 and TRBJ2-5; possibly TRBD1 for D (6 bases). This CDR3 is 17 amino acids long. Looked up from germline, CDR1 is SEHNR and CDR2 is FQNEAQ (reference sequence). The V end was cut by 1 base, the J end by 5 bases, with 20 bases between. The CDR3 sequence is CASSLVRGRRFLETQYF. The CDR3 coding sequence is TGTGCCAGCAGCTTAGTCAGGGGCCGCCGATTTTTGGAGACCCAGTACTTC. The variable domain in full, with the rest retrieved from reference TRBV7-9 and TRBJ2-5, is DTGVSQNPRHKITKRGQNVTFRCDPISEHNRLYWYRQTLGQGPEFLTYFQNEAQLEKSRLLSDRFSAERPKGSFSTLEIQRTEQGDSAMYLCASSLVRGRRFLETQYFGPGTRLLVL.

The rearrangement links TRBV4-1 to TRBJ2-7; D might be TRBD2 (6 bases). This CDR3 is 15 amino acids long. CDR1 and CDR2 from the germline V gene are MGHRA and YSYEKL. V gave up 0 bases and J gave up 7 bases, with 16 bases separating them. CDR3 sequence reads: CASSQEVGTRGEQYF. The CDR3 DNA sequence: TGCGCCAGCAGCCAAGAGGTCGGGACCCGGGGGGAGCAGTACTTC.

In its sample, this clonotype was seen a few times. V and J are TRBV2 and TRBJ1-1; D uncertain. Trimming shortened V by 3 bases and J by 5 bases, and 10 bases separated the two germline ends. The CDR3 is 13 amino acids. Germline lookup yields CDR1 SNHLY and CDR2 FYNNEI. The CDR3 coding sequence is TGTGCCAGCAGTGAGGACCTGAGGACTGAAGCTTTCTTT. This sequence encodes CASSEDLRTEAFF.

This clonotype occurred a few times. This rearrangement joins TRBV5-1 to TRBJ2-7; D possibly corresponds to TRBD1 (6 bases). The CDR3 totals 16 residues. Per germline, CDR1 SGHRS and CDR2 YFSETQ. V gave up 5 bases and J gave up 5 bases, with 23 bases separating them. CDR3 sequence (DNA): TGCGCCAGCAGAACTGCTCCGGGACACCGAGTAGACGAGCAGTACTTC. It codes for CASRTAPGHRVDEQYF.

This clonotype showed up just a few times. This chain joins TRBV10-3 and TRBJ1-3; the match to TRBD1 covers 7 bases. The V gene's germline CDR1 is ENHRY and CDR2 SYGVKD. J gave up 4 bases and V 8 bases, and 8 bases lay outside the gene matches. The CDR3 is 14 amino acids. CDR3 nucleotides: TGTGCCATCGGGGGACAGCAGGGGGGAAACACCATATATTTT. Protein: CAIGGQQGGNTIYF.

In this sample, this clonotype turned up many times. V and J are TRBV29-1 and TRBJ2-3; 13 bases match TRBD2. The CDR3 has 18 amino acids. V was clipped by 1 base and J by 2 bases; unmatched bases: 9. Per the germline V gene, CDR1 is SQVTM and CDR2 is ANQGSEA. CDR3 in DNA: TGCAGCGTTGAAGTCTTACTAGCGGGGGGGCTTGTCACAGATACGCAGTATTTT. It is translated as CSVEVLLAGGLVTDTQYF.

The CDR3 sequence is CASSQDFEATGELFF. CDR3 coding DNA: TGTGCCAGCAGCCAAGATTTTGAAGCTACCGGGGAGCTGTTTTTT. The chain carries TRBV4-2 and TRBJ2-2; D ambiguous. The germline V and J ends were trimmed by 0 bases and 5 bases, with 10 bases remaining between them. The CDR3 runs 15 residues. The V gene's germline CDR1 is LGHNA and CDR2 YNFKEQ.

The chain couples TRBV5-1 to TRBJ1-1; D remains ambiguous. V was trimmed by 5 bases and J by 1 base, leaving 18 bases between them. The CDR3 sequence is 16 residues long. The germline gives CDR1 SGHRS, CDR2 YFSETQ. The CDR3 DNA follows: TGCGCCAGCAGTAGCGGGCCGCTGGGGTCGAACACTGAAGCTTTCTTT. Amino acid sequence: CASSSGPLGSNTEAFF.

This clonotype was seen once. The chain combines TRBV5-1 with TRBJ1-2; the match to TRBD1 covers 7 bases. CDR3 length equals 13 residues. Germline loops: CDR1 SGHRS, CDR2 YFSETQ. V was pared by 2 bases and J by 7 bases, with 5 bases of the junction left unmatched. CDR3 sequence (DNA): TGCGCCAGCAGCTTATTCGACAGGGTTGGCTACACCTTC. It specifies CASSLFDRVGYTF.

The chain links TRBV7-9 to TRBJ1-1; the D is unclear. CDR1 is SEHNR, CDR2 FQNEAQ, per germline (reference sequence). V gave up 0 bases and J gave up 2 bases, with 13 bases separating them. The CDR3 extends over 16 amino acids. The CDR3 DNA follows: TGTGCCAGCAGCTTAGCGGCATTCGCGGAAAACACTGAAGCTTTCTTT. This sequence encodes CASSLAAFAENTEAFF.

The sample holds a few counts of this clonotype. CDR3 in amino acids: CSARQAASEQFF. Here the CDR3 DNA reads TGCAGTGCTAGACAAGCGGCTAGTGAGCAGTTCTTC. The chain has TRBV20-1 and TRBJ2-1; a weak D match, TRBD2 (5 bases). Germline V gene lookup returns CDR1 DFQATT and CDR2 SNEGSKA (reference sequence). This CDR3 spans 12 amino acids. The V and J ends lost 2 bases and 9 bases respectively, with 11 bases between them.